The 14 T cell receptor beta chains listed next were all sequenced from one sample in a study of cytomegalovirus exposure and HLA in healthy donors. 13 Jbeta primers and 60 Vbeta primers were used for the PCR. Clones were sequenced by immunoSEQ multiplex PCR, and TCRdb holds only the in-frame ones, with some missing. Among about 100,000 clones listed, approximately 80% were seen once. Sequenced material: PBMCs. The receptors were sampled from a female donor in good health and CMV-seropositive.

V usage is TRBV29-1 and J usage is TRBJ1-3; a possible D gene is TRBD1 (6 bases). The CDR3 covers 13 residues. V was shortened by 4 bases and J by 6 bases, with 13 bases between the two germline ends. Germline V CDR1 and CDR2: SQVTM, ANQGSEA. CDR3 protein: CSVGGGEENTIYF. For the CDR3, the DNA is TGCAGCGTTGGGGGGGGCGAGGAAAACACCATATATTTT.

This rearrangement joins TRBV7-2 to TRBJ2-2; TRBD2 might be the D (6 bases). Germline values: CDR1 SGHTA, CDR2 FQGNSA. The CDR3 spans 17 residues. V lost 5 bases, J lost 0 bases, and 16 bases lay in between. CDR3 residues: CASSPPRGLSNTGELFF. The CDR3, as DNA: TGTGCCAGCAGCCCTCCTAGGGGACTCTCGAACACCGGGGAGCTGTTTTTT. The full variable domain, in which reference TRBV7-2 and TRBJ2-2 provide the parts outside the CDR3, is GAGVSQSPSNKVTEKGKDVELRCDPISGHTALYWYRQSLGQGLEFLIYFQGNSAPDKSGLPSDRFSAERTGGSVSTLTIQRTQQEDSAVYLCASSPPRGLSNTGELFFGEGSRLTVL.

This clone was recorded a few times. The chain couples TRBV5-1 to TRBJ1-2; TRBD1 might be the D (5 bases). V was shortened by 0 bases and J by 0 bases, with 9 bases between the two germline ends. There are 15 residues in the CDR3. Germline V gives CDR1 SGHRS, CDR2 YFSETQ. The CDR3 nucleotides read TGCGCCAGCAGCTTGGAGGCAGGGTCTAACTATGGCTACACCTTC. Translating it yields CASSLEAGSNYGYTF. The complete variable domain, with remaining parts taken from reference TRBV5-1 and TRBJ1-2, reads KAGVTQTPRYLIKTRGQQVTLSCSPISGHRSVSWYQQTPGQGLQFLFEYFSETQRNKGNFPGRFSGRQFSNSRSEMNVSTLELGDSALYLCASSLEAGSNYGYTFGSGTRLTVV.

The V gene is TRBV2, the J gene TRBJ1-1, with TRBD1 matching over 10 bases. The germline V gene encodes CDR1 SNHLY and CDR2 FYNNEI. This CDR3 region has 16 residues. V gave up 0 bases and J gave up 5 bases; unmatched junction bases: 6. CDR3 region: CASSEAGQGLGTEAFF. The DNA of the CDR3 is TGTGCCAGCAGTGAAGCGGGACAGGGGCTGGGAACTGAAGCTTTCTTT. The full variable domain, rest sourced from reference TRBV2 and TRBJ1-1, is EPEVTQTPSHQVTQMGQEVILRCVPISNHLYFYWYRQILGQKVEFLVSFYNNEISEKSEIFDDQFSVERPDGSNFTLKIRSTKLEDSAMYFCASSEAGQGLGTEAFFGQGTRLTVV.

This clone came up a few times. The rearrangement links TRBV29-1 to TRBJ1-3; maybe TRBD1 (6 bases). V lost 6 bases and J 4 bases, leaving 16 bases between the germline ends. The CDR3 is 14 residues long. Germline loops: CDR1 SQVTM, CDR2 ANQGSEA. CDR3 DNA sequence: TGCAGCGTCCGTTCGACAGGATCGGGAAACACCATATATTTT. Protein sequence: CSVRSTGSGNTIYF.

CDR3 protein: CASSTPTGARETQYF. The CDR3 nucleotides are TGCGCCAGCAGCACCCCGACAGGGGCGAGGGAGACCCAGTACTTC. The J gene is TRBJ2-5, the V gene TRBV5-1; 8 bases are shared with TRBD1. This CDR3 has 15 residues. Trimming removed 4 bases from V and 5 bases from J; junction bases left unmatched: 10. Per the germline V gene, CDR1 is SGHRS and CDR2 is YFSETQ.

This chain links TRBV4-1 with TRBJ2-3; 7 nucleotides match TRBD2. Germline CDR1 and CDR2: MGHRA and YSYEKL. J lost 6 bases, V lost 4 bases, and 10 bases had no gene match. This CDR3 spans 15 amino acids. For the CDR3, the DNA is TGCGCCAGCAGCCGCCTGACTAGCCCCCAGGATACGCAGTATTTT. Its protein product is CASSRLTSPQDTQYF.

The chain couples TRBV10-3 to TRBJ2-7; D is possibly TRBD2 (6 bases). Germline CDR1 reads ENHRY; CDR2 reads SYGVKD. The length of the CDR3 is 15 residues. The ends were cut back, 8 bases at V and 5 bases at J, with 22 bases in the middle. The CDR3 sequence: CAIGDPGRGGDEQYF. The CDR3 DNA sequence: TGTGCCATCGGCGACCCAGGGCGGGGTGGCGACGAGCAGTACTTC.

The rearrangement joins TRBV5-8 to TRBJ1-2, with D tentatively TRBD1 (6 bases). Germline CDR1 is SGHTS and CDR2 is YDEGEE. V was pared by 4 bases and J by 7 bases, with 14 bases between. This CDR3 contains 13 residues. The CDR3: CASSLNRAGGYTF. Written as DNA, the CDR3 is TGTGCCAGCAGCCTTAACAGGGCGGGTGGCTACACCTTC.

The chain combines TRBV6-1 with TRBJ2-1, with 7 bases identical to TRBD2. This CDR3 spans 15 amino acids. J gave up 4 bases and V 5 bases, and 8 bases lay outside the gene matches. Germline lookup yields CDR1 MNHNS and CDR2 SASEGT. The CDR3 here is CASSLDSGGYNEQFF. CDR3 DNA sequence: TGTGCCAGCAGTCTCGACTCCGGGGGGTACAATGAGCAGTTCTTC.

This clone showed up just a few times. J is TRBJ1-5 and V is TRBV5-6; 7 nucleotides match TRBD1. Germline V gene sequence: CDR1 SGHDT, CDR2 YYEEEE. V dropped 4 bases and J dropped 4; count of bases not matched to a gene: 8. This CDR3 contains 15 residues. The CDR3 DNA follows: TGTGCCAGCAGCCTGACAGGGAGTGGGAATCAGCCCCAGCATTTT. Translating it yields CASSLTGSGNQPQHF.

In this sample, this clone turned up a few times. The chain uses TRBV30 and TRBJ2-5; D not certain. CDR3 length: 10 residues. Germline lookup yields CDR1 GTSNPN and CDR2 SVGIG (reference sequence). The V and J ends lost 3 bases and 8 bases respectively, with 7 bases between them. The CDR3 DNA reads TGTGCCTGGAGCGGTGCCACCCAGTACTTC. Protein product: CAWSGATQYF. Full variable domain (rest looked up from reference TRBV30 and TRBJ2-5): SQTIHQWPATLVQPVGSPLSLECTVEGTSNPNLYWYRQAAGRGLQLLFYSVGIGQISSEVPQNLSASRPQDRQFILSSKKLLLSDSGFYLCAWSGATQYFGPGTRLLVL.

This rearrangement joins TRBV7-9 to TRBJ2-7, with D possibly TRBD1 on 6 matching bases. The CDR3 runs to 14 residues. V was cut by 2 bases and J by 3 bases, with 11 bases left in between. From germline, CDR1 is SEHNR and CDR2 FQNEAQ (reference sequence). CDR3 amino acids: CASSLSDRLYEQYF. CDR3 DNA: TGTGCCAGCAGCTTATCGGACAGACTCTACGAGCAGTACTTC.

The genes are TRBV4-2 and TRBJ1-3, with D unresolved. The CDR3 has 17 residues. Trimming left V 0 bases short and J 1 base short, with 13 bases between. Germline CDR1 and CDR2: LGHNA and YNFKEQ. CDR3 residues: CASSQEREGRSGNTIYF. CDR3 sequence (DNA): TGTGCCAGCAGCCAAGAGCGGGAGGGAAGGTCTGGAAACACCATATATTTT.